This T cell receptor (beta chain) stems from a study of blood T cells in healthy people across ages. The CDR3 covers 16 residues. The V gene's germline CDR1 is SGHAT and CDR2 FQNNGV. The V end lost 1 base, the J end lost 8 bases, and 20 bases lay between the germline ends. This clonotype was detected a few times. A second PCR of roughly 7 to 11 cycles used a sample-barcoded 5' primer and a J-beta primer mix. TCRdb fed the 5' RACE reads into MiXCR, producing one record per CDR3 protein. The sample shows about 1.6 million distinct CDR3 sequences, around 36% of them seen only once. The chain employs TRBV11-2 and TRBJ1-1; D call uncertain. The receptor's source is a woman aged 25 to 39 in good health. Input material: blood. The CDR3 protein is CASSLASLRHLSEAFF. In nucleotides, the CDR3 is TGTGCCAGCAGCTTAGCCTCCCTAAGGCACCTCTCCGAAGCTTTCTTT.